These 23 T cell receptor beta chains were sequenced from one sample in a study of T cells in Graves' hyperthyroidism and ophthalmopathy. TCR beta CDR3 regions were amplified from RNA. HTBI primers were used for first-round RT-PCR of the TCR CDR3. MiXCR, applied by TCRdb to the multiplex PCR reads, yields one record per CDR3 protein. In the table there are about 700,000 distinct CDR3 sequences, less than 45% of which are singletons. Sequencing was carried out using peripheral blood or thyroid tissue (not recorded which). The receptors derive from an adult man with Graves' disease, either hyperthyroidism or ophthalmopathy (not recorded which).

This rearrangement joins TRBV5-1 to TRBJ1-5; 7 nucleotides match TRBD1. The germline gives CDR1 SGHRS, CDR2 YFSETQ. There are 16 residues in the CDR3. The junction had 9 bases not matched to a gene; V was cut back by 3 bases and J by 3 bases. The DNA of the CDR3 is TGCGCCAGCAGCTGGGAAAGGGACAGAATCAATCAGCCCCAGCATTTT. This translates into CASSWERDRINQPQHF. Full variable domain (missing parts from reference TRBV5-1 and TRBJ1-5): KAGVTQTPRYLIKTRGQQVTLSCSPISGHRSVSWYQQTPGQGLQFLFEYFSETQRNKGNFPGRFSGRQFSNSRSEMNVSTLELGDSALYLCASSWERDRINQPQHFGDGTRLSIL.

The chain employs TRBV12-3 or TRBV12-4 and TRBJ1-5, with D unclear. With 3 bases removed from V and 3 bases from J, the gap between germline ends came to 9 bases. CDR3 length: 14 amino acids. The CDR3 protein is CASSLRHANQPQHF. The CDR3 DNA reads TGTGCCAGCAGTTTGAGACACGCCAATCAGCCCCAGCATTTT.

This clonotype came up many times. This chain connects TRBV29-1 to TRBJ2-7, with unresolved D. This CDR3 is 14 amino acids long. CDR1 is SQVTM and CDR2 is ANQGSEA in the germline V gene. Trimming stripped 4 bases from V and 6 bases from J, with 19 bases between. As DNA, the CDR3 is TGCAGCGTTGCCGTTGGGGTCGTCCGCGGCGAGCAGTACTTC. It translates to CSVAVGVVRGEQYF.

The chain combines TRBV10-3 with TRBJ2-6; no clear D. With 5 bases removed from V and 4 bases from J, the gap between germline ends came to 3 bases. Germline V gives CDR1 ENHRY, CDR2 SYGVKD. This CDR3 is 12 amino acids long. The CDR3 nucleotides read TGTGCCATCAGTTTAGGGGCCAACGTCCTGACTTTC. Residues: CAISLGANVLTF.

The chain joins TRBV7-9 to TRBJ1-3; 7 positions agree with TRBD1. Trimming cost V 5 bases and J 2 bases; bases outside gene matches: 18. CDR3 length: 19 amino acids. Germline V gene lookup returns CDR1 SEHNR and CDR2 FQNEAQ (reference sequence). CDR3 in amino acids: CASSQDEGGSRATGNTIYF. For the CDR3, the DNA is TGTGCCAGCAGCCAAGATGAAGGGGGCAGTAGGGCCACTGGAAACACCATATATTTT.

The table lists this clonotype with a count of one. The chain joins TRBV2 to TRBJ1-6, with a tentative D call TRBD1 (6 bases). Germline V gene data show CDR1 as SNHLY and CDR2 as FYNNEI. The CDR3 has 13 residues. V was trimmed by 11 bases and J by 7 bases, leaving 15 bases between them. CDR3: CAWLDSLNSPLHF. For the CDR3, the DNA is TGTGCCTGGTTGGACAGCTTGAATTCACCCCTCCACTTT.

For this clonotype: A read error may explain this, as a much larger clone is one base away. The CDR3 loop is CDSDGDRPSNQPQHF. For the CDR3, the DNA is TGTGACAGTGATGGGGACAGACCTAGCAATCAGCCCCAGCATTTT. The V and J genes are TRBV19 and TRBJ1-5; 7 bases fit TRBD1. The CDR3 extends over 15 amino acids. Germline V CDR1 and CDR2: LNHDA, SQIVND (reference sequence).

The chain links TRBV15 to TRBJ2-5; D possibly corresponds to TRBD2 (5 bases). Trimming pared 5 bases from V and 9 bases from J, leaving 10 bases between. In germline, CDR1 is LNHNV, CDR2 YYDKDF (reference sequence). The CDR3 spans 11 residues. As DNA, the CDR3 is TGTGCCACCAGCTCCGGGCGGGCCCAGTACTTC. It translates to CATSSGRAQYF.

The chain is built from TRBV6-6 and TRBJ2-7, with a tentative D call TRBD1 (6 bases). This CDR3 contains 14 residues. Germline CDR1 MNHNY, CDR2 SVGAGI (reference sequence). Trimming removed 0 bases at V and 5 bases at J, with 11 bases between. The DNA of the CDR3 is TGTGCCAGCAGTTACTCGATGGGGGCCGACGAGCAGTACTTC. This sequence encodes CASSYSMGADEQYF.

CDR3 nucleotides: TGTGCCACCAGCAGCCGGGGAGGGCCCCAAGAGACCCAGTACTTC. Encoded protein: CATSSRGGPQETQYF. V usage is TRBV15 and J usage is TRBJ2-5, with 7 positions matching TRBD2. The CDR3 has 15 residues. V lost 3 bases, J lost 1 base, and 5 bases stayed unmatched. Germline values: CDR1 LNHNV, CDR2 YYDKDF (reference sequence).

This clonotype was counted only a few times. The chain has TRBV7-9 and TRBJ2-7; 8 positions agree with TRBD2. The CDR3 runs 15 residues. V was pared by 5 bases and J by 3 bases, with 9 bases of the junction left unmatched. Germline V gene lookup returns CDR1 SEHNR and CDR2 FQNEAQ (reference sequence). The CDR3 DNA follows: TGTGCCAGCAGCCAGGAGACTAGCGCTTACTACGAGCAGTACTTC. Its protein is CASSQETSAYYEQYF. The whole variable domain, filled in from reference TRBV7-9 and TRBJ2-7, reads DTGVSQNPRHKITKRGQNVTFRCDPISEHNRLYWYRQTLGQGPEFLTYFQNEAQLEKSRLLSDRFSAERPKGSFSTLEIQRTEQGDSAMYLCASSQETSAYYEQYFGPGTRLTVT.

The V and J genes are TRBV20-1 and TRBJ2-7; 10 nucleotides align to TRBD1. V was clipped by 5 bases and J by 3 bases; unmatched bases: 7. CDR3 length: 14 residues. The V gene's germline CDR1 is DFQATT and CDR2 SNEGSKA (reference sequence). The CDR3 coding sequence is TGCAGTGCTTTCTCGACAGGGGGCGTCTACGAGCAGTACTTC. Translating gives CSAFSTGGVYEQYF.

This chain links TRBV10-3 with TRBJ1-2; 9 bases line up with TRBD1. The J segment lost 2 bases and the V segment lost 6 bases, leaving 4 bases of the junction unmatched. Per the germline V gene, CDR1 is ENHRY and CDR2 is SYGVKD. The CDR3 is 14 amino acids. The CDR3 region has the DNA TGTGCCATCAGGGCCGGGACAGGGAACTATGGCTACACCTTC. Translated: CAIRAGTGNYGYTF.

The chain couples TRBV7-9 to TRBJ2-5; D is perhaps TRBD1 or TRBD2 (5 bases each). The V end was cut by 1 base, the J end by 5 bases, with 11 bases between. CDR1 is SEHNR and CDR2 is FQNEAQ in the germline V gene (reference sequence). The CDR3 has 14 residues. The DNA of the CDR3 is TGTGCCAGCAGCTTAGGGGGGACCGTCGAGACCCAGTACTTC. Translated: CASSLGGTVETQYF.

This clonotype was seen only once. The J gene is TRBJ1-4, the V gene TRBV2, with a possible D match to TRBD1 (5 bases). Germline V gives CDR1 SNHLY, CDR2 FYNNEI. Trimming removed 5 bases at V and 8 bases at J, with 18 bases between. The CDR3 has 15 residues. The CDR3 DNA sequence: TGTGCCAGCAGTTTAGCTGCAGGGAATACGGAAAAACTGTTTTTT. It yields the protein CASSLAAGNTEKLFF.

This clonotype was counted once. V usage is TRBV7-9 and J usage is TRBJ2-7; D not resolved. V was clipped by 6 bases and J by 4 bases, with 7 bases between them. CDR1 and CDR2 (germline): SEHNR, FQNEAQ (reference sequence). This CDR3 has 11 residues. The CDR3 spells CASRAVYEQYF. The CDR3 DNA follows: TGTGCCAGCAGGGCCGTTTACGAGCAGTACTTC. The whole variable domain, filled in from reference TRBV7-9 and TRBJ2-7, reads DTGVSQNPRHKITKRGQNVTFRCDPISEHNRLYWYRQTLGQGPEFLTYFQNEAQLEKSRLLSDRFSAERPKGSFSTLEIQRTEQGDSAMYLCASRAVYEQYFGPGTRLTVT.

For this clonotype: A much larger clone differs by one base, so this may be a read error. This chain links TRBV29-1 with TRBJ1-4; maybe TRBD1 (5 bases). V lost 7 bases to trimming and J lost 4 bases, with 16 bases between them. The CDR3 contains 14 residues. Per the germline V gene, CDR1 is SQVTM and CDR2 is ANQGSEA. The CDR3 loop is CSGAQGRINEKLFF. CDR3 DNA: TGCAGCGGTGCGCAGGGAAGGATTAATGAAAAACTGTTTTTT.

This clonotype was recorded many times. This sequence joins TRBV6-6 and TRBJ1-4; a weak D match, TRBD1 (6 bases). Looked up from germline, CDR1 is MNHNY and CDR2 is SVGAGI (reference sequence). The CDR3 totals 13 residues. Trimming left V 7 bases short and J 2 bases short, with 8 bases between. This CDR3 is CASIDRTNEKLFF. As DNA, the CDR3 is TGTGCCAGCATCGACAGGACTAATGAAAAACTGTTTTTT.

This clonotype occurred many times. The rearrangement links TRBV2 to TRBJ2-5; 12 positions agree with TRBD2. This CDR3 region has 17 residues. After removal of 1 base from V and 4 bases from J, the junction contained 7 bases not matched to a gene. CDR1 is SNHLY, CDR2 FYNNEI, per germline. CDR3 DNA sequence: TGTGCCAGCAGTGAAGGGGCTAGCGGGGGGGCCGGAGAGACCCAGTACTTC. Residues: CASSEGASGGAGETQYF.

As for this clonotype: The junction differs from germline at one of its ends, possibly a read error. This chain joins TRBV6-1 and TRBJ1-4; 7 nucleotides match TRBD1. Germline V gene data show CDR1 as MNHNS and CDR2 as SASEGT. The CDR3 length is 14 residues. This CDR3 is CASRSGKQGLKLFF. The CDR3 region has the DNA TGTGCAAGCAGGAGTGGCAAACAGGGGCTAAAACTGTTTTTT.

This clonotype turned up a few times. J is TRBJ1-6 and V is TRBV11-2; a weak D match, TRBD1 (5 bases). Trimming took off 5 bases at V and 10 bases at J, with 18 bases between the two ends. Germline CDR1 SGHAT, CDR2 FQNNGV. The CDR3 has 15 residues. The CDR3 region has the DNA TGTGCCAGCAGCCCGAACGAAGACTGGGGCTCACCCCTCCACTTT. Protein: CASSPNEDWGSPLHF.

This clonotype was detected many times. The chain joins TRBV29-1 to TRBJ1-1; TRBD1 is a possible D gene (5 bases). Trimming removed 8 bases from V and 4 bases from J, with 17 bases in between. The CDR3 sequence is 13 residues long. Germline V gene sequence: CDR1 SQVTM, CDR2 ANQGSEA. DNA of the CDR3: TGCAGCACAAAGGGGCCCGCCAGCACTGAAGCTTTCTTT. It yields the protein CSTKGPASTEAFF.

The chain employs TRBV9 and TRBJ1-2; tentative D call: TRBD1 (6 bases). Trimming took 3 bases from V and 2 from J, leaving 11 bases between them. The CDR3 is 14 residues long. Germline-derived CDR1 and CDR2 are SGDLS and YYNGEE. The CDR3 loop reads CASSGQAGNYGYTF. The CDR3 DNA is TGTGCCAGCAGCGGACAGGCTGGGAACTATGGCTACACCTTC.